This TCR beta chain was observed in a study of Tregs in tolerant kidney transplant recipients. Regarding the study as a whole: The most relevant donor-specific Treg TCRbeta repertoire apparently came from expansion with activated donor B cells.

This CDR3 is built from 16 residues. V was clipped by 2 bases and J by 1 base, with 13 bases between them. Germline loops: CDR1 SGHTA, CDR2 FQGTGA. Assay: immunoSEQ multiplex PCR; the TCRdb copy retains only in-frame clones and omits some. The table records around 16,000 clones, roughly 58% of them present only once. This clone was observed a single time. Its antigen remains unknown. Sequences were obtained from Tregs from blood cultured with allogeneic cells. This chain joins TRBV7-3 and TRBJ2-3, with D possibly matching TRBD2 (5 bases). The sequence was obtained from a human donor in good health. CDR3 nucleotide sequence: TGTGCCAGCAGCTTAGGGCTAGCACGGGGCACAGATACGCAGTATTTT. Translating it yields CASSLGLARGTDTQYF.